A selection of T cell receptor beta chains follows, all from one sample in a study of T cell responses to AZD1222 COVID-19 vaccine. TCRdb's copy holds only in-frame clones and misses some; the assay was immunoSEQ multiplex PCR. In the table there are 50,000 to 65,000 clones, about 87% of which are singletons. The material sequenced was peripheral blood, taken on day 0 of AZD1222 vaccination. These receptor sequences come from an adult in good health. Each CDR3 is given with its conserved first and last residue.

v_gene | CDR3aa
TRBV23-1 | CASSHPGRVGATNTEAFF
TRBV19 | CASSSADTQYF
TRBV3-1/TRBV3-2 | CASSLGTGESPLHF
TRBV5-4 | CASSLGLAGGSYEQYF
TRBV19 | CASTSAGTGVEKLFF
TRBV12-3/TRBV12-4 | CASRYLGTEAFF
TRBV19 | CASSPGRGFGSSEAFF
TRBV7-2 | CASSSGQGIRAQYF
TRBV12-3/TRBV12-4 | CASKGQGTYGYTF
TRBV7-8 | CASSLERGHGYTF
TRBV2 | CASRDRGYLNEKLFF
TRBV2 | CASSERRTDQPQHF
TRBV3-1/TRBV3-2 | CASSQLMGRGEQYF
TRBV5-4 | CASSSQVSNYGYTF
TRBV9 | CASSVGGYGYTF
TRBV3-1/TRBV3-2 | CASSQVDSASRETQYF
TRBV19 | CASSMGQGHTEAFF
TRBV3-1/TRBV3-2 | CASSQDVRGGYTF
TRBV6-5 | CASSTERGTDTQYF
TRBV2 | CASRPDGSNYGYTF
TRBV19 | CASSIGPTHGREQYF
TRBV18 | CASSPQHDAVEKLFF
TRBV6-4 | CASSRSGGPNTGELFF
TRBV3-1/TRBV3-2 | CASSRTGGGRTDTQYF
TRBV19 | CASRPGTGNTGELFF
TRBV27 | CASSFKSFSEQYF
TRBV5-6 | CASSSTSGGFRSYNEQFF
TRBV28 | CASSSGQYFYGYTF
TRBV11-2 | CASRAWDSATEAFF
TRBV6-5 | CATGQGNSPLHF
TRBV2 | CASRRGGNTGELFF
TRBV30 | CAWSASGTGDEKLFF
TRBV13 | CASSLREGTHEQYF
TRBV30 | CAWSDGRYGYTF
TRBV2 | CASGIQGTYGYTF
TRBV5-4 | CASSPGQALANYGYTF
TRBV24-1 | CATSEQGTDNEQFF
TRBV12-3/TRBV12-4 | CASSFAGAEAFF
TRBV18 | CASSPPANYGYTF
TRBV9 | CASSASDLGGGVGELFF
TRBV7-2 | CASSPGQGIGEAFF
TRBV6-5 | CASRGAGNTIYF
TRBV6-5 | CASSKESTPVEKLFF
TRBV5-1 | CASSLSLGAGNTIYF
TRBV5-1 | CASSLVLGQAEKLFF
TRBV7-9 | CASMGLRGDGYTF
TRBV13 | CASSLPRASDEQYF
TRBV13 | CASSLGGTGGNTEAFF
TRBV3-1/TRBV3-2 | CASSGTNSYNEQFF
TRBV19 | CASTRGQGDTQYF
TRBV11-2 | CASSLGGSYEQYF